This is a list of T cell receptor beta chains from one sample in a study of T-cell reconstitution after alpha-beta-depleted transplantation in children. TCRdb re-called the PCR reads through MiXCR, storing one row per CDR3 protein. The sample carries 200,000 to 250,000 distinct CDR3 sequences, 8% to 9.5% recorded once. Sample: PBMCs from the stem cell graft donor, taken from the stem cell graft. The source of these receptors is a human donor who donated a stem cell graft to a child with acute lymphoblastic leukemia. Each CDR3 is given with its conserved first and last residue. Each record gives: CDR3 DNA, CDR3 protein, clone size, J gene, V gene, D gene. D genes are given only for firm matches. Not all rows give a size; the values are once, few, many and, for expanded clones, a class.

TGTGCCAGCAGTGGGGTTGGCAATCAGCCCCAGCATTTT CASSGVGNQPQHF few TRBJ1-5 TRBV2 -
TGCAGCGTTGGTCATAGCGGGGGGAACACAGATACGCAGTATTTT CSVGHSGGNTDTQYF many TRBJ2-3 TRBV29-1 TRBD2
TGTGCCAGCAGCTCCGGGATAGCGGGGCCGATAGATACGCAGTATTTT CASSSGIAGPIDTQYF many TRBJ2-3 TRBV6-5 TRBD2
TGTGCCAGCAGCTTAGGCGGGGGGCTTTCCTACGAGCAGTACTTC CASSLGGGLSYEQYF few TRBJ2-7 TRBV7-9 TRBD2
TGTGCCAGCGGCAGCGGCTCTGGAAACACCATATATTTT CASGSGSGNTIYF - TRBJ1-3 TRBV3-1 -
TGTGCCAGCAGCCAGACCTCCCGACAGGGCCGTGAGACCCAGTACTTC CASSQTSRQGRETQYF few TRBJ2-5 TRBV3-1 TRBD1
TGTGCCAGCAGTGTCAGACAGGAGCAGCCCCAGCATTTT CASSVRQEQPQHF - TRBJ1-5 TRBV6-1 -
TGTGCCAGCAGTTTAACTTGGGACAGGGGGCGGAACGGGGAGCTGTTTTTT CASSLTWDRGRNGELFF many TRBJ2-2 TRBV27 TRBD1
TGTGCCAGCAGCCAAGTCCCAGGGGGCCGAGGGAATGAGCAGTTCTTC CASSQVPGGRGNEQFF many TRBJ2-1 TRBV7-6 TRBD1
TGCGCCAGCAGCCACGGACAGGGGTTAACGGAGACCCAGTACTTC CASSHGQGLTETQYF many TRBJ2-5 TRBV5-1 TRBD1
TGTGCCAGCAGCTTGGGACAGAGCATGAACACTGAAGCTTTCTTT CASSLGQSMNTEAFF many TRBJ1-1 TRBV7-6 TRBD1
TGTGCCAGCAGCCAAAGACAGGGGGAAAACTATGGCTACACCTTC CASSQRQGENYGYTF - TRBJ1-2 TRBV4-2 TRBD1
TGTGCCAGCAGCGACAGGGAAGACCTCGGGGGAGAGACCCAGTACTTC CASSDREDLGGETQYF few TRBJ2-5 TRBV7-6 -
TGCGCCAGCAGCTCCTCCGGGACGCTTCAAGAGACCCAGTACTTC CASSSSGTLQETQYF many TRBJ2-5 TRBV5-1 -
TGTGCCAGCAGTGAAGGACAGGGGGCTTTCCTGTTTTTT CASSEGQGAFLFF - TRBJ1-4 TRBV6-1 TRBD1
TGTGCCAGCAGCACGCAACCGACAGCCTATGGCTACACCTTC CASSTQPTAYGYTF - TRBJ1-2 TRBV7-9 -
TGCGCCAGCAGCTTCAACACGCTTAGCACAGATACGCAGTATTTT CASSFNTLSTDTQYF many TRBJ2-3 TRBV5-1 -
TGTGCCAGCAGCCAGTATTATAGCAATCAGCCCCAGCATTTT CASSQYYSNQPQHF many TRBJ1-5 TRBV6-5 -
TGTGCCAGCAGTGAAGACAGGGTTGGAGCTTTCTTT CASSEDRVGAFF few TRBJ1-1 TRBV2 -
TGTGCCAGCAGCTTACAAGAGACCCAGTACTTC CASSLQETQYF many TRBJ2-5 TRBV5-1 -
TGTGCCAGCAGCTTAGGACCGGGGACATCCTCCTCCTACGAGCAGTACTTC CASSLGPGTSSSYEQYF - TRBJ2-7 TRBV7-2 -
TGTGCCAGCAGCTTATTGGCAGGAATAGACACCGGGGAGCTGTTTTTT CASSLLAGIDTGELFF many TRBJ2-2 TRBV11-1 -
TGTGCCAGCAGCTCACCTATGAATCGACAGGCCCCTACAGATACGCAGTATTTT CASSSPMNRQAPTDTQYF few TRBJ2-3 TRBV11-1 -
TGTGCCAGCTCACTGAAGACAGGGGATTACGAGCAGTACTTC CASSLKTGDYEQYF - TRBJ2-7 TRBV18 TRBD1
TGTGCCAGCAGCTCACAGGGAGAGGGTTCACCCCTCCACTTT CASSSQGEGSPLHF many TRBJ1-6 TRBV7-9 -
TGTGCCAGCAGTGAAGATCCAGGGGGGCCCACTGAAGCTTTCTTT CASSEDPGGPTEAFF few TRBJ1-1 TRBV6-1 TRBD1
TGCGCCAGCAGCTCGGTCCCTGTTAATGGCTACACCTTC CASSSVPVNGYTF - TRBJ1-2 TRBV5-1 -
TGTGCCAGCAGTTTTCTAGCGGGGAGTTCTAATGAGCAGTTCTTC CASSFLAGSSNEQFF few TRBJ2-1 TRBV12-3/TRBV12-4 TRBD2
TGCGCCAGCAGCTTGGGCGCAGGGGGTACGGGTTCACCCCTCCACTTT CASSLGAGGTGSPLHF - TRBJ1-6 TRBV5-1 TRBD1
TGTGCCAGCAGTTCGCAGGGGGCAGGCGGGGAGCTGTTTTTT CASSSQGAGGELFF once TRBJ2-2 TRBV2 TRBD1
TGTGCCAGCAGTTACCGGCCTCGGACAGGGCTCGACAATGAGCAGTTCTTC CASSYRPRTGLDNEQFF few TRBJ2-1 TRBV6-5 TRBD1